Shown below are 2 T cell receptor beta chains from a single sample sequenced in a study of T-cell reconstitution after alpha-beta-depleted transplantation in children (dated by TCRdb to the mid-2010s). The treatment or condition label, read with the paper, signifies: allogeneic hematopoietic cell transplantation with graft depleted of TCRalphabeta T cells and CD19 B cells. Receptor libraries were prepared by PCR. TCRdb names Illumina HiSeq 2500 as the instrument used. To normalize quantification of the TCRbeta repertoire, the TCR libraries were built with molecular barcoding that relied on unique molecular identifiers. TCRdb reanalyzed the raw reads on its own, using fastp at Q25 for trimming and MiXCR for clone calling, and kept in-frame beta chains. Rows merge per CDR3 protein into single entries with the most common DNA and genes. Within this sample are roughly 570,000 distinct CDR3 sequences, with over 20% of them counted one time only. In total, the top ten clones hold around a third of the sample.

The material sequenced was PBMCs, taken before TCRalphabeta/CD19-depleted stem cell transplant. These receptors all stem from a boy younger than two with Wiskott-Aldrich syndrome, due to receive a stem cell transplant.

The CDR3 region is CASSEERQPHYEQYF. CDR3 DNA: TGCGCCAGCAGCGAAGAACGACAGCCCCACTACGAGCAGTACTTC. This rearrangement joins TRBV5-1 to TRBJ2-7; tentative D call: TRBD1 (5 bases). Germline V lookup: CDR1 SGHRS, CDR2 YFSETQ. Trimming pared 4 bases from V and 3 bases from J, leaving 17 bases between. The CDR3 spans 15 residues.

The chain is built from TRBV28 and TRBJ2-7; the match to TRBD1 covers 9 bases. The CDR3 spans 14 residues. V trimming: 6 bases; J trimming: 2 bases; junction bases outside the gene matches: 5. Germline assignment: CDR1 MDHEN and CDR2 SYDVKM. In DNA form, the CDR3 reads TGTGCCAGCAGAACCCGGGACAGGGCCTACGAGCAGTACTTC. Amino acids: CASRTRDRAYEQYF.